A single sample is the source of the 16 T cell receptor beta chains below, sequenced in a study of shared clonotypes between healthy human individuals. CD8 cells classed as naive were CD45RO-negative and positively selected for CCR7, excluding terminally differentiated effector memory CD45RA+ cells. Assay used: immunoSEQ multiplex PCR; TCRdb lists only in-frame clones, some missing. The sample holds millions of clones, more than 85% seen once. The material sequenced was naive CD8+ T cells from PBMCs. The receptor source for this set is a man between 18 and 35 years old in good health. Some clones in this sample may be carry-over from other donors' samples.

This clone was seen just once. The CDR3 loop is CASSTGINQPQHF. The DNA for the CDR3 is TGTGCCAGCAGCACAGGTATCAATCAGCCCCAGCATTTT. The rearrangement joins TRBV28 to TRBJ1-5; TRBD1 is a possible D gene (5 bases). The CDR3 runs 13 residues. V lost 6 bases, J lost 3 bases, and 9 bases lay in between. Looked up from germline, CDR1 is MDHEN and CDR2 is SYDVKM.

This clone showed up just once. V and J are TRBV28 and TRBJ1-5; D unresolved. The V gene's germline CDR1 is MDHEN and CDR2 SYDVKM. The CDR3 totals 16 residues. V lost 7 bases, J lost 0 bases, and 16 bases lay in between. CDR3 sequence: CASTELTGYSNQPQHF. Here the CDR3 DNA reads TGTGCCAGCACCGAATTGACGGGGTATAGCAATCAGCCCCAGCATTTT.

CDR3 DNA: TGCGCCAGCAGCCATACAGGGGGCGCCTACAATGAGCAGTTCTTC. It specifies CASSHTGGAYNEQFF. The chain employs TRBV4-1 and TRBJ2-1; 9 bases fit TRBD1. Germline CDR1 and CDR2: MGHRA and YSYEKL. The CDR3 covers 15 residues. J was trimmed by 2 bases and V by 3 bases; bases with no gene match: 2.

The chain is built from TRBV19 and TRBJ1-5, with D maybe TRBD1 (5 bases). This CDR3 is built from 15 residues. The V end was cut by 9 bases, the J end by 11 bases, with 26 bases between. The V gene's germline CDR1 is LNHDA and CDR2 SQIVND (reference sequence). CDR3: CASPRGDGGVVAQHF. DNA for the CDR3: TGTGCCAGCCCAAGGGGCGATGGGGGTGTAGTAGCCCAGCATTTT.

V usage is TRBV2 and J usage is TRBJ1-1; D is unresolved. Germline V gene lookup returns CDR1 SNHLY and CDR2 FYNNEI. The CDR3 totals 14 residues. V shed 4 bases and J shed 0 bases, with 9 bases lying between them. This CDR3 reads CASSAVKMNTEAFF. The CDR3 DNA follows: TGTGCCAGCAGTGCGGTTAAAATGAACACTGAAGCTTTCTTT. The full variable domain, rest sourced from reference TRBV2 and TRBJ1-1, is EPEVTQTPSHQVTQMGQEVILRCVPISNHLYFYWYRQILGQKVEFLVSFYNNEISEKSEIFDDQFSVERPDGSNFTLKIRSTKLEDSAMYFCASSAVKMNTEAFFGQGTRLTVV.

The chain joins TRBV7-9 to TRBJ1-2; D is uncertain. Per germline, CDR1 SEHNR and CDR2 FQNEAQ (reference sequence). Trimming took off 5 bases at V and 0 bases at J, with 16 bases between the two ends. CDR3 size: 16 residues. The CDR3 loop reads CASSPTVYGANYGYTF. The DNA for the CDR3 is TGTGCCAGCAGCCCGACGGTATACGGGGCTAACTATGGCTACACCTTC.

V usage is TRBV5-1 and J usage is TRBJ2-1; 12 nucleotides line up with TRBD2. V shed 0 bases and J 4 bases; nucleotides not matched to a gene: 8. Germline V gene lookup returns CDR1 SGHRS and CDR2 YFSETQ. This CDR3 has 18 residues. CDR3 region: CASSLAEGLAGPYNEQFF. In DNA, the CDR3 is TGCGCCAGCAGCTTGGCCGAGGGACTAGCGGGCCCTTACAATGAGCAGTTCTTC.

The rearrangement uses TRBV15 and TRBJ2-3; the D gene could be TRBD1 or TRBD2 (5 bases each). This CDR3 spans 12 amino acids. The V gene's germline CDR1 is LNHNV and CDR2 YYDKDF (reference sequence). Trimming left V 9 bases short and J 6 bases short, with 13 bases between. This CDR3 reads CATKTRGDTQYF. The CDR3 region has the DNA TGTGCCACGAAAACTAGGGGTGATACGCAGTATTTT.

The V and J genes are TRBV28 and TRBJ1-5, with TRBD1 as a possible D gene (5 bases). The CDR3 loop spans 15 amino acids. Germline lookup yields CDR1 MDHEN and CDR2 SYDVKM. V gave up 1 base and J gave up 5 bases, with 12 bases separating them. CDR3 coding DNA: TGTGCCAGCAGTTTATTAGTAGGGGCGGATCAGCCCCAGCATTTT. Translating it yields CASSLLVGADQPQHF.

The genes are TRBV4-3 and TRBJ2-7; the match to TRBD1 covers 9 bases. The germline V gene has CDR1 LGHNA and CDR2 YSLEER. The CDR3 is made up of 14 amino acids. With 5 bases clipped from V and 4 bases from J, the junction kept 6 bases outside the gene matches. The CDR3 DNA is TGCGCCAGCAGCATGGGACAGGGTGGGTACGAGCAGTACTTC. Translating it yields CASSMGQGGYEQYF.

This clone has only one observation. The DNA for the CDR3 is TGTGCCAGCACCTCGGGACAGGGTAGTCGGGACATTCAGTACTTC. Encoded protein: CASTSGQGSRDIQYF. This chain uses TRBV28 with TRBJ2-4, with TRBD1 matching 9 bases. CDR1 and CDR2 from the germline V gene are MDHEN and SYDVKM. V lost 7 bases to trimming and J lost 8 bases; unmatched junction nucleotides: 12. The CDR3 contains 15 residues.

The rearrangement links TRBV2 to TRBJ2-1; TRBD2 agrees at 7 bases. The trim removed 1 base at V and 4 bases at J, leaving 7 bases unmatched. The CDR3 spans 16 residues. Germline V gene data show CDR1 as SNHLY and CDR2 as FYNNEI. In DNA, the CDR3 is TGTGCCAGCAGTGAAGGCGTGGGAGGGCCTTACAATGAGCAGTTCTTC. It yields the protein CASSEGVGGPYNEQFF. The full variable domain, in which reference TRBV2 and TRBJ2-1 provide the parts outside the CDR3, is EPEVTQTPSHQVTQMGQEVILRCVPISNHLYFYWYRQILGQKVEFLVSFYNNEISEKSEIFDDQFSVERPDGSNFTLKIRSTKLEDSAMYFCASSEGVGGPYNEQFFGPGTRLTVL.

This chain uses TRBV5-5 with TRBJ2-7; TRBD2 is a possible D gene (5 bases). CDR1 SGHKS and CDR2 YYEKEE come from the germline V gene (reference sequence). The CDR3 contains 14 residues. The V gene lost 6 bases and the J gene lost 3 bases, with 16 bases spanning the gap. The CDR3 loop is CASIWRFGDYEQYF. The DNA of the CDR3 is TGTGCCAGCATCTGGAGGTTCGGGGACTACGAGCAGTACTTC.

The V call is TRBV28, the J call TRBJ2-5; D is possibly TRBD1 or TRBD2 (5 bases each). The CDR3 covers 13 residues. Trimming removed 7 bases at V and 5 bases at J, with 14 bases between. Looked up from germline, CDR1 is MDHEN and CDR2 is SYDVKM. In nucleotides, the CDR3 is TGTGCCAGCACCGGCAGAGGGGAGGAGACCCAGTACTTC. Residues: CASTGRGEETQYF.

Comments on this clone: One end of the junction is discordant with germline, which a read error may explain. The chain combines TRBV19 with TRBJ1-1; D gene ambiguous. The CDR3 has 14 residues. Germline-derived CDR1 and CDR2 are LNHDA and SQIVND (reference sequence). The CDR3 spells CASRIGGVNTEAFF. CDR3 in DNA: TGTGCCAGTAGGATAGGAGGAGTGAACACTGAAGCTTTCTTT.

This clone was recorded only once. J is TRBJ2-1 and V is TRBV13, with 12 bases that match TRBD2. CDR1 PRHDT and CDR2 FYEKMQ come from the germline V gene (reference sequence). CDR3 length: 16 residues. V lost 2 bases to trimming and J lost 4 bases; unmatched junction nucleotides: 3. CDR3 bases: TGTGCCAGCAGCTTATCCGGACTAGCGGGATACAATGAGCAGTTCTTC. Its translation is CASSLSGLAGYNEQFF.